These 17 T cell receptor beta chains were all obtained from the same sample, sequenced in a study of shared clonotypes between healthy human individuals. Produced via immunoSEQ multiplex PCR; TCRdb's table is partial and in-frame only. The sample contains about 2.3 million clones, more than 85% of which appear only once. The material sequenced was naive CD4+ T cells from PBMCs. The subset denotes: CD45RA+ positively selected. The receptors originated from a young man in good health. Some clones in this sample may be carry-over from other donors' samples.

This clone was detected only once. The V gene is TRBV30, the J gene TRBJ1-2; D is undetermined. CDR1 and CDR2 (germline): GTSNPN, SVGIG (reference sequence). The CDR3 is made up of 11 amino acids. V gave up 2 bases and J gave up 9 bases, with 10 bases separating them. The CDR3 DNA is TGTGCCTGGAGTAGTACGTACAGCTACACCTTC. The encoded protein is CAWSSTYSYTF.

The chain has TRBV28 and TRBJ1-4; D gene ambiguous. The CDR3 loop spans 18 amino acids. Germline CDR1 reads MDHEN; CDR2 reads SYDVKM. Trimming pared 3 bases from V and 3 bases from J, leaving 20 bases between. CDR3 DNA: TGTGCCAGCAGTTTCTGGAGGGTGTCATACGGTGCTAATGAAAAACTGTTTTTT. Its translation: CASSFWRVSYGANEKLFF.

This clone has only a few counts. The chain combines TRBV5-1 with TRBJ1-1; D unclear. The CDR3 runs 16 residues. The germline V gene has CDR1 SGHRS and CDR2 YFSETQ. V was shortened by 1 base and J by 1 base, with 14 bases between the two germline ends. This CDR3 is CASSLMIGWRNTEAFF. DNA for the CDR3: TGCGCCAGCAGCTTGATGATCGGGTGGCGGAACACTGAAGCTTTCTTT.

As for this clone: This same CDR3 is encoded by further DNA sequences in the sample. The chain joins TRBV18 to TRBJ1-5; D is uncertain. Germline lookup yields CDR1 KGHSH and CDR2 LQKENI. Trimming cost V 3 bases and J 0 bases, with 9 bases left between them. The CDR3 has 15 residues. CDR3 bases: TGTGCCAGCTCACCCGAGATTAATAGCAATCAGCCCCAGCATTTT. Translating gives CASSPEINSNQPQHF.

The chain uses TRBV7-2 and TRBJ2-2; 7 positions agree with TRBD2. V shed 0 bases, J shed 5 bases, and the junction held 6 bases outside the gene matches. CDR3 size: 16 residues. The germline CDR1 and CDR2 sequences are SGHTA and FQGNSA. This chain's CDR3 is CASSLAAGSFTGELFF. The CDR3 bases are TGTGCCAGCAGCTTAGCAGCGGGATCGTTTACCGGGGAGCTGTTTTTT.

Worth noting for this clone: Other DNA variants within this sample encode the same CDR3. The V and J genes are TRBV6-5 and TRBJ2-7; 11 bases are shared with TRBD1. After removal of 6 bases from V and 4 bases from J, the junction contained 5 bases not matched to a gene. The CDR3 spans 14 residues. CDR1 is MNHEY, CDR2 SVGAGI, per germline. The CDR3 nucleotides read TGTGCCAGCAGGATGGACAGGGGGCGTTACGAGCAGTACTTC. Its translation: CASRMDRGRYEQYF.

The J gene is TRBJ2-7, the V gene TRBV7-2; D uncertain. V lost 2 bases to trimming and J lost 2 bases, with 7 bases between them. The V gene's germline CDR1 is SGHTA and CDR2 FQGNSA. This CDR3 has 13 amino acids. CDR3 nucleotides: TGTGCCAGCAGCTTAAGTAACCCCTACGAGCAGTACTTC. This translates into CASSLSNPYEQYF.

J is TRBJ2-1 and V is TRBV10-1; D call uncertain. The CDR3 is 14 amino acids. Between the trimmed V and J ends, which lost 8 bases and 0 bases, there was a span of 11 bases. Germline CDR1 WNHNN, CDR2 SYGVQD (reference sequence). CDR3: CASSDGLSYNEQFF. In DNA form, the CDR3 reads TGCGCCAGCTCGGATGGGCTCTCCTACAATGAGCAGTTCTTC.

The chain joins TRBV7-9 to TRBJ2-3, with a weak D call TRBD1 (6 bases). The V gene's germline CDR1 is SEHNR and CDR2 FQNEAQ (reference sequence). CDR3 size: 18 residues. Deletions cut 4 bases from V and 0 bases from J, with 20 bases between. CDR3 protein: CASSSRPFGQTSTDTQYF. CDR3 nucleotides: TGTGCCAGCAGCTCTAGGCCGTTCGGACAGACTAGCACAGATACGCAGTATTTT. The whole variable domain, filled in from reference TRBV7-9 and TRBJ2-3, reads DTGVSQNPRHKITKRGQNVTFRCDPISEHNRLYWYRQTLGQGPEFLTYFQNEAQLEKSRLLSDRFSAERPKGSFSTLEIQRTEQGDSAMYLCASSSRPFGQTSTDTQYFGPGTRLTVL.

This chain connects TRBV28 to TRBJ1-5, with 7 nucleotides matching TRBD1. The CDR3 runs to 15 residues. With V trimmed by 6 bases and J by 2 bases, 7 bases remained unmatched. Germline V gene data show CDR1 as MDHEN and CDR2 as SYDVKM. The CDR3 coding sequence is TGTGCCAGCAGACTTGCAGGGGGTGGCAATCAGCCCCAGCATTTT. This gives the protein CASRLAGGGNQPQHF. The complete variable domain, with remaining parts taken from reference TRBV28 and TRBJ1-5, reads DVKVTQSSRYLVKRTGEKVFLECVQDMDHENMFWYRQDPGLGLRLIYFSYDVKMKEKGDIPEGYSVSREKKERFSLILESASTNQTSMYLCASRLAGGGNQPQHFGDGTRLSIL.

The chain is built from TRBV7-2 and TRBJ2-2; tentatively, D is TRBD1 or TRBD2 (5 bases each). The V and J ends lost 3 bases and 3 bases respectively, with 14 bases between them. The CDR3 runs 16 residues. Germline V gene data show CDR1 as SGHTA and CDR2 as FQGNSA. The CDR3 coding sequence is TGTGCCAGCAGCTTCGTGACCGGGACGGACACCGGGGAGCTGTTTTTT. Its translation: CASSFVTGTDTGELFF.

The CDR3 nucleotides read TGTGCCGTCAACCGAGGCAGTAGCACAGATACGCAGTATTTT. It encodes CAVNRGSSTDTQYF. The V and J genes are TRBV28 and TRBJ2-3; D gene unclear. CDR1 and CDR2 from the germline V gene are MDHEN and SYDVKM. This CDR3 contains 14 residues. Trimming took off 11 bases at V and 0 bases at J, with 15 bases between the two ends.

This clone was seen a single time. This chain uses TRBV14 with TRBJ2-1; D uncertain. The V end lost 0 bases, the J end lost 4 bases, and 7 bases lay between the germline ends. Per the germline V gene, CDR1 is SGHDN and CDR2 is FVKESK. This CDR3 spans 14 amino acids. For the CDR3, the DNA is TGTGCCAGCAGCCAAGATCTAGGATACAATGAGCAGTTCTTC. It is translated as CASSQDLGYNEQFF. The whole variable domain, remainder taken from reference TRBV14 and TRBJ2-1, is EAGVTQFPSHSVIEKGQTVTLRCDPISGHDNLYWYRRVMGKEIKFLLHFVKESKQDESGMPNNRFLAERTGGTYSTLKVQPAELEDSGVYFCASSQDLGYNEQFFGPGTRLTVL.

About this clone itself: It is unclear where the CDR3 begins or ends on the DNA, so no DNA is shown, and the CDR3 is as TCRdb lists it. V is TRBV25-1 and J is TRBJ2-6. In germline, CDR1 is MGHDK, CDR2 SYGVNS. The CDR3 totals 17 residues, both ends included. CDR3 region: CASSSSGSSSGANVLTF.

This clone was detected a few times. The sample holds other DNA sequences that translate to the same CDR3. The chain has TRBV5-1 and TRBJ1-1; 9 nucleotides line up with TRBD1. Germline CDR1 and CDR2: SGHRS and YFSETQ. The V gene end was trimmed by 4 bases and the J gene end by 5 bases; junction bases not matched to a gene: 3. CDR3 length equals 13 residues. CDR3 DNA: TGCGCCAGCAGCAGTGGGACAGGGACTGAAGCTTTCTTT. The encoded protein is CASSSGTGTEAFF.

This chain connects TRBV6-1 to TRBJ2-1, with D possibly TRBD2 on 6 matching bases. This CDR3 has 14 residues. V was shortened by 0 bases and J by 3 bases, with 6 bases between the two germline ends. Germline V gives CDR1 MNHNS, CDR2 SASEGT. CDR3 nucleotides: TGTGCCAGCAGTGAAGCGGGACTCTACAATGAGCAGTTCTTC. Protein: CASSEAGLYNEQFF.

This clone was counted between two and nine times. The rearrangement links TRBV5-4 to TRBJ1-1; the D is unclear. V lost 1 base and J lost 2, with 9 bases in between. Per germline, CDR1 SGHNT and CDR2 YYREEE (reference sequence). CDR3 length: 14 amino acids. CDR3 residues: CASSLRPFNTEAFF. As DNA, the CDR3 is TGTGCCAGCAGCTTGCGGCCCTTCAACACTGAAGCTTTCTTT.